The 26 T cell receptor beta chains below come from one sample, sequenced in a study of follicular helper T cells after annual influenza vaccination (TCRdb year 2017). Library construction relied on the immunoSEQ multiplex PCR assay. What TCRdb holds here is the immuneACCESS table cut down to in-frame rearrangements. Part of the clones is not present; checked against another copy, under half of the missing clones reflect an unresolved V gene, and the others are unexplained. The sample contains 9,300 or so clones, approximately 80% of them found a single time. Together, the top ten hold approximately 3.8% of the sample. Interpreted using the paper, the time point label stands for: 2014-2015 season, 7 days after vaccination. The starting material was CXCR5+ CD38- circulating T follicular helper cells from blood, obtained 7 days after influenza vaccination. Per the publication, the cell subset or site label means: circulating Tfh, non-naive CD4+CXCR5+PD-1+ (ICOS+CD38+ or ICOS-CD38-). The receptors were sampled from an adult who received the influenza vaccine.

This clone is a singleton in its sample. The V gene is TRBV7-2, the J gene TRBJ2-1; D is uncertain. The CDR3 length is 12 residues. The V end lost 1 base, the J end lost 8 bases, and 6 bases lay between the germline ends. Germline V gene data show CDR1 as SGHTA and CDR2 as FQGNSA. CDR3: CASSLDRHEQFF. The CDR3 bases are TGTGCCAGCAGCTTAGATAGGCATGAGCAGTTCTTC. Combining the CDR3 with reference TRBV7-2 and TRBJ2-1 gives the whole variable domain GAGVSQSPSNKVTEKGKDVELRCDPISGHTALYWYRQSLGQGLEFLIYFQGNSAPDKSGLPSDRFSAERTGGSVSTLTIQRTQQEDSAVYLCASSLDRHEQFFGPGTRLTVL.

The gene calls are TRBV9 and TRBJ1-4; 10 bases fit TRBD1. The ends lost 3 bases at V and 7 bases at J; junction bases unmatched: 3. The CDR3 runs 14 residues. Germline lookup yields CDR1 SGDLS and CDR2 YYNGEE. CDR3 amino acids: CASSAGTGVEKLFF. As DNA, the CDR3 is TGTGCCAGCAGCGCGGGGACAGGGGTTGAAAAACTGTTTTTT. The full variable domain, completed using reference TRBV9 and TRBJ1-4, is DSGVTQTPKHLITATGQRVTLRCSPRSGDLSVYWYQQSLDQGLQFLIQYYNGEERAKGNILERFSAQQFPDLHSELNLSSLELGDSALYFCASSAGTGVEKLFFGSGTQLSVL.

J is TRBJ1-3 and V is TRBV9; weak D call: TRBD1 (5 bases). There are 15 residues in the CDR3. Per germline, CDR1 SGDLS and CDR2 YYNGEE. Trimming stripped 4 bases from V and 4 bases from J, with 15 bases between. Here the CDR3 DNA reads TGTGCCAGCAGCTCAATGGGGGGATTCGGAAACACCATATATTTT. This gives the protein CASSSMGGFGNTIYF.

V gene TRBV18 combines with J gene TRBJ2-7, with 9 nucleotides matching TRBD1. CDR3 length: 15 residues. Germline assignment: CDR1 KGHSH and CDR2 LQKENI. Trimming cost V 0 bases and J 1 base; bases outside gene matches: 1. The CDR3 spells CASSPPGQGSYEQYF. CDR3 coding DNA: TGTGCCAGCTCACCACCGGGACAGGGATCCTACGAGCAGTACTTC.

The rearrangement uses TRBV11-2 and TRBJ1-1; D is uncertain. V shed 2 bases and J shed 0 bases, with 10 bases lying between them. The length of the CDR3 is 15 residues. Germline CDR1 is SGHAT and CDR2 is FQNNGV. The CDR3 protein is CASSLYPGVNTEAFF. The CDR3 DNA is TGTGCCAGCAGCTTATATCCGGGAGTGAACACTGAAGCTTTCTTT. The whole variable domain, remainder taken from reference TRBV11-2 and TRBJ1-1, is EAGVAQSPRYKIIEKRQSVAFWCNPISGHATLYWYQQILGQGPKLLIQFQNNGVVDDSQLPKDRFSAERLKGVDSTLKIQPAKLEDSAVYLCASSLYPGVNTEAFFGQGTRLTVV.

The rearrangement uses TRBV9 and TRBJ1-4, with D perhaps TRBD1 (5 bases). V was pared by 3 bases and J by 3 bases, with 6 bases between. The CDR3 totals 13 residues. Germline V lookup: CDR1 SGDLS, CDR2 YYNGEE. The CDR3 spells CASSAGPNEKLFF. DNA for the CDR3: TGTGCCAGCAGCGCGGGGCCTAATGAAAAACTGTTTTTT.

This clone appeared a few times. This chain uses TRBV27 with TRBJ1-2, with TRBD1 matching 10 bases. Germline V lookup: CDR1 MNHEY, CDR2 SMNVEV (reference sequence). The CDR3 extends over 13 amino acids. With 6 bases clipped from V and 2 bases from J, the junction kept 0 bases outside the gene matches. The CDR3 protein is CASRGQGNYGYTF. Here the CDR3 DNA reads TGTGCCAGCAGGGGACAGGGGAACTATGGCTACACCTTC.

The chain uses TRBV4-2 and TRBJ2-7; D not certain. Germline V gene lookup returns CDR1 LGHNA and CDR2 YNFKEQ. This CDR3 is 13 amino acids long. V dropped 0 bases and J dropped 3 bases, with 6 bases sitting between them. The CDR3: CASSQDVGYEQYF. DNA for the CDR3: TGTGCCAGCAGCCAAGACGTCGGCTACGAGCAGTACTTC.

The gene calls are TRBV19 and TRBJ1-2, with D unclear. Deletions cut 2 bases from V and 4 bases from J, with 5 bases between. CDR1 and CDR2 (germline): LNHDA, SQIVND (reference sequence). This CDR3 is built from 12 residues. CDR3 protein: CASSILGYGYTF. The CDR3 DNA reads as TGTGCCAGTAGTATACTCGGCTATGGCTACACCTTC.

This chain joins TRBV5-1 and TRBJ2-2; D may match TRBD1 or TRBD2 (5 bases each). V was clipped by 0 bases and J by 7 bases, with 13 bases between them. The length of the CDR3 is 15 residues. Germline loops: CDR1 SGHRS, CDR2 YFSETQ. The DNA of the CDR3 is TGCGCCAGCAGCTTGGAGGTGGGGACGAGCGGGGAGCTGTTTTTT. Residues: CASSLEVGTSGELFF.

This chain's CDR3 is CASSSHRQETQYF. The CDR3 DNA sequence: TGTGCCAGCAGCTCTCATAGGCAAGAGACCCAGTACTTC. This rearrangement joins TRBV7-2 to TRBJ2-5; D is ambiguous. The CDR3 runs 13 residues. Germline V gene data show CDR1 as SGHTA and CDR2 as FQGNSA. Trimming took off 4 bases at V and 2 bases at J, with 8 bases between the two ends.

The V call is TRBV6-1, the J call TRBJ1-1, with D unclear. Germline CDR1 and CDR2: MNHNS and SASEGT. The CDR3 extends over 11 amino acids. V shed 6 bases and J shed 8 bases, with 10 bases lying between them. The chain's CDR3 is CASSRAPEAFF. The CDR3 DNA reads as TGTGCCAGCAGCCGTGCCCCGGAAGCTTTCTTT.

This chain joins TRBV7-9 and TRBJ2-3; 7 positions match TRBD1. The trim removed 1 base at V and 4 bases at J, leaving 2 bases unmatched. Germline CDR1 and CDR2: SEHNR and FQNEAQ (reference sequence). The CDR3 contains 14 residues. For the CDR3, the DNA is TGTGCCAGCAGCTTAGATCAGGGGGCAGATACGCAGTATTTT. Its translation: CASSLDQGADTQYF. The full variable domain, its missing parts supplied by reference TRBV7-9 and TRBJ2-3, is DTGVSQNPRHKITKRGQNVTFRCDPISEHNRLYWYRQTLGQGPEFLTYFQNEAQLEKSRLLSDRFSAERPKGSFSTLEIQRTEQGDSAMYLCASSLDQGADTQYFGPGTRLTVL.

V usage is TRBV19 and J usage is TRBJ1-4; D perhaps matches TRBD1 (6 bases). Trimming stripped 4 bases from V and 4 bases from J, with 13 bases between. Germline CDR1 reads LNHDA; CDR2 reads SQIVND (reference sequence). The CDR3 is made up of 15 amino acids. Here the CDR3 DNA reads TGTGCCAGTAGTACGCCCCGGGACAATAATGAAAAACTGTTTTTT. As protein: CASSTPRDNNEKLFF. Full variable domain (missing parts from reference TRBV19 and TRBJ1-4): DGGITQSPKYLFRKEGQNVTLSCEQNLNHDAMYWYRQDPGQGLRLIYYSQIVNDFQKGDIAEGYSVSREKKESFPLTVTSAQKNPTAFYLCASSTPRDNNEKLFFGSGTQLSVL.

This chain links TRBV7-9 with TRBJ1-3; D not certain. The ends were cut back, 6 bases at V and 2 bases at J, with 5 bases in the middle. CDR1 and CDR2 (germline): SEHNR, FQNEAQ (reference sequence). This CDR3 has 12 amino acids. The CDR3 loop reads CASREAGNTIYF. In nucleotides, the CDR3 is TGTGCCAGCAGGGAAGCTGGAAACACCATATATTTT.

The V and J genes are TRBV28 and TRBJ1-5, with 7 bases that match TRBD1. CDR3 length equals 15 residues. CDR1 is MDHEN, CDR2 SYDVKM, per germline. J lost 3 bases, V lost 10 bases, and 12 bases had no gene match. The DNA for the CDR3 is TGTGCCACCGAATTCCAGGGGGGGTACAATCAGCCCCAGCATTTT. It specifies CATEFQGGYNQPQHF.

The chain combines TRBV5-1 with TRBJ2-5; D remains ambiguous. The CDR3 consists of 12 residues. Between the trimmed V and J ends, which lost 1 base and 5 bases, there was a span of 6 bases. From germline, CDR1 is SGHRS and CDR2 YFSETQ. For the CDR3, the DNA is TGCGCCAGCAGCTTGACTTACGAGACCCAGTACTTC. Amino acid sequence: CASSLTYETQYF.

The CDR3 here is CASSLTGVTGELFF. Here the CDR3 DNA reads TGTGCCAGCAGCTTAACAGGCGTCACCGGGGAGCTGTTTTTT. V is TRBV5-6 and J is TRBJ2-2; D is perhaps TRBD1 (5 bases). CDR1 is SGHDT, CDR2 YYEEEE, per germline. Trimming removed 2 bases from V and 4 bases from J, with 9 bases in between. This CDR3 contains 14 residues.

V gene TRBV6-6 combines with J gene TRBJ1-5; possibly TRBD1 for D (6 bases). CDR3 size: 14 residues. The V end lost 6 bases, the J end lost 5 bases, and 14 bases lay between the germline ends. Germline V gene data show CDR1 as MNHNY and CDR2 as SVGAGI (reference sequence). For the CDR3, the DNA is TGTGCCAGCAGCCATGACAGGACCGATCAGCCCCAGCATTTT. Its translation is CASSHDRTDQPQHF.

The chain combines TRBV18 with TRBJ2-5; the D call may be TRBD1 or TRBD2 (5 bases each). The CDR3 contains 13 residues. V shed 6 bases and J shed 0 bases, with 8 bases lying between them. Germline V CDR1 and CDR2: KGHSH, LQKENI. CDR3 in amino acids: CASSLGDQETQYF. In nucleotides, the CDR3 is TGTGCCAGCTCGCTGGGGGACCAAGAGACCCAGTACTTC. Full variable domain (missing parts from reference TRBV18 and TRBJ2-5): NAGVMQNPRHLVRRRGQEARLRCSPMKGHSHVYWYRQLPEEGLKFMVYLQKENIIDESGMPKERFSAEFPKEGPSILRIQQVVRGDSAAYFCASSLGDQETQYFGPGTRLLVL.

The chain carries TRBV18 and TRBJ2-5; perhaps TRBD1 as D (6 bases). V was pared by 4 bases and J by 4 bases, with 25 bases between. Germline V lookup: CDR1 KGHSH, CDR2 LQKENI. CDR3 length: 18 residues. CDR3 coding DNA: TGTGCCAGCTCACTCCTAACTTCCAGACCAGGGGACGGAGAGACCCAGTACTTC. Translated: CASSLLTSRPGDGETQYF.

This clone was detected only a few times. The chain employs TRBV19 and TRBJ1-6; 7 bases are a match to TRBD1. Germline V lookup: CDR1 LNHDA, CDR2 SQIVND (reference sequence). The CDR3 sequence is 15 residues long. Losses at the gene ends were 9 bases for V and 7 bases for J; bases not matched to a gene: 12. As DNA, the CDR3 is TGTGCCAGCGATTTGCCGGGACAGACCAATTCACCCCTCCACTTT. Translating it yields CASDLPGQTNSPLHF.

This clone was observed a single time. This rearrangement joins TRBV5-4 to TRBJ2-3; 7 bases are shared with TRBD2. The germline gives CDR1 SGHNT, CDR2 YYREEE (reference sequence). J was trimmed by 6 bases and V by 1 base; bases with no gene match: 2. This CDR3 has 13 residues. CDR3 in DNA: TGTGCCAGCAGCTTGATTAGCGGGGATACGCAGTATTTT. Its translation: CASSLISGDTQYF.

For the CDR3, the DNA is TGTGCCAGCAGTTACTCGCGAACGCTAGAGTCCAATGAGCAGTTCTTC. Residues: CASSYSRTLESNEQFF. The chain combines TRBV6-5 with TRBJ2-1; D is undetermined. In germline, CDR1 is MNHEY, CDR2 SVGAGI. Trimming cost V 0 bases and J 6 bases, with 15 bases left between them. The CDR3 is 16 residues long.

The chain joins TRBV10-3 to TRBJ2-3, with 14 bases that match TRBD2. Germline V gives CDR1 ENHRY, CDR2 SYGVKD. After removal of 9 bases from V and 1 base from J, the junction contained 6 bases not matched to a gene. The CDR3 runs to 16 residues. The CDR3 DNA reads TGTGCCATGGGGACTAGCGGGAGTTATCGCACAGATACGCAGTATTTT. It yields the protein CAMGTSGSYRTDTQYF.

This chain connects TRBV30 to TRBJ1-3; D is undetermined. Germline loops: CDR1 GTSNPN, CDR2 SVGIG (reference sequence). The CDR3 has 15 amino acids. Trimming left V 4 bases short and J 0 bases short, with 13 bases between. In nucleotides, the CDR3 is TGTGCCTGGATCCTCGCGGGCGGCTCTGGAAACACCATATATTTT. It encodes CAWILAGGSGNTIYF.